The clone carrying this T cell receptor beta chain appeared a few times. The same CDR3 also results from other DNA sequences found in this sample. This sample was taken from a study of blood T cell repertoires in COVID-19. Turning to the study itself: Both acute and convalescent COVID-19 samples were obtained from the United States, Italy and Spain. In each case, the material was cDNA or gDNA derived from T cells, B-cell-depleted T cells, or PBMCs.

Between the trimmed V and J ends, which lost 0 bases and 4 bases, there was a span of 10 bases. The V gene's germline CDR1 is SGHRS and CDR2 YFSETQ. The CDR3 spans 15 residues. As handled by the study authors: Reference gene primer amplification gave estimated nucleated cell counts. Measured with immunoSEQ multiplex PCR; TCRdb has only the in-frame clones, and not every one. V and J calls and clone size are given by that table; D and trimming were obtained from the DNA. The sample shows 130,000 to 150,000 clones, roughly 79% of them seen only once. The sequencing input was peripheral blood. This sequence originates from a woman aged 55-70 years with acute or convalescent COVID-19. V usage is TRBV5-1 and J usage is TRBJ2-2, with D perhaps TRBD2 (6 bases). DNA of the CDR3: TGCGCCAGCAGCTTGGGGCAGGGAGGCACCGGGGAGCTGTTTTTT. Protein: CASSLGQGGTGELFF.